The present TCR beta chain was sequenced within a study of neurological immune-mediated disorders. 5'RACE generated cDNA with 10-nucleotide random UMIs. Every sequencing run produced over 170 million TCR-beta sequences, and the sequences from any one run covered 15-18 subjects. TCRdb analysed the 5' RACE reads with MiXCR anew, one entry per CDR3 protein. The top ten hold approximately 5.8% of the sample, which has over 45,000 distinct CDR3 sequences, 3% to 3.5% seen once. Trimming removed 4 bases from V and 3 bases from J; junction bases left unmatched: 6. In germline, CDR1 is SGHDT, CDR2 YYEEEE. The CDR3 has 16 amino acids. The starting material, 2 million PBMCs stored at -80 C, gave rise to the unsorted libraries. Study observations and caveats: None of the CDR3 amino acid sequences of expanded clones recurred across subjects, suggesting private repertoires in all groups.

This clonotype was seen ten or more times. What it binds is not known. The sequence was collected from a middle-aged man with multiple sclerosis. The sequenced sample consisted of PBMCs. The chain has TRBV5-6 and TRBJ2-2; 10 positions match TRBD1. Here the CDR3 DNA reads TGTGCCAGCAGCCCGTCTGGGACAGGGGACACCGGGGAGCTGTTTTTT. This gives the protein CASSPSGTGDTGELFF.